The 26 T cell receptor beta chains presented below share a single source sample, sequenced in a study of shared clonotypes between healthy human individuals (dated by TCRdb to the early 2020s). Library generation was performed with the immunoSEQ multiplex PCR assay. This immuneACCESS table, as held by TCRdb, lists in-frame sequences with V and J called but not all clones. Of the missing ones, under half trace to an unresolved V gene in checked studies; the others have no known cause. The sample table records fewer than 3 million clones; approximately 90% of these occur just once. The top ten constitute roughly 0.34% of the sample. Sequencing was performed on naive CD4+ T cells from PBMCs. What the cell subset or site label conveys for this sample: CD45RA+ positively selected. These TCRs come from a man between 18 and 29 years old in good health. Some clones in this sample may be carry-over from other donors' samples.

The chain recombines TRBV5-1 with TRBJ2-2, with D possibly being TRBD1 (5 bases). Trimming took off 4 bases at V and 3 bases at J, with 13 bases between the two ends. The CDR3 sequence is 15 residues long. Germline CDR1 and CDR2: SGHRS and YFSETQ. The CDR3 loop reads CASSTQQGDTGELFF. The CDR3 DNA sequence: TGCGCCAGCAGCACACAGCAGGGCGACACCGGGGAGCTGTTTTTT.

V and J are TRBV5-6 and TRBJ1-3, with D uncertain. Trimming left V 2 bases short and J 5 bases short, with 8 bases between. The CDR3 totals 13 residues. The germline CDR1 and CDR2 sequences are SGHDT and YYEEEE. DNA of the CDR3: TGTGCCAGCAGCTTTCGCGGCCGAAACACCATATATTTT. Translation gives CASSFRGRNTIYF.

This rearrangement joins TRBV28 to TRBJ1-6, with 8 bases that match TRBD1. Germline CDR1 and CDR2: MDHEN and SYDVKM. This CDR3 is 14 amino acids long. Germline trimming cut 6 bases from V and 10 bases from J; bases unmatched to any gene: 8. The CDR3 reads CASRRTGSDSPLHF. The CDR3 coding sequence is TGTGCCAGCAGGAGGACAGGGAGTGACTCACCCCTCCACTTT.

The rearrangement joins TRBV27 to TRBJ2-3; either TRBD1 or TRBD2 may fit D (6 bases each). The CDR3 runs to 15 residues. Trimming took 2 bases from V and 5 from J, leaving 14 bases between them. Germline loops: CDR1 MNHEY, CDR2 SMNVEV (reference sequence). CDR3 nucleotide sequence: TGTGCCAGCAGTTTACGGGGGACATTCGGAGATACGCAGTATTTT. It encodes CASSLRGTFGDTQYF.

The chain recombines TRBV14 with TRBJ1-1; 8 bases line up with TRBD1. This CDR3 contains 17 residues. CDR1 and CDR2 (germline): SGHDN, FVKESK. V shed 2 bases and J 1 base; nucleotides not matched to a gene: 9. The CDR3 is CASSQRQGSYSNTEAFF. CDR3 coding DNA: TGTGCCAGCAGCCAAAGACAGGGGAGTTATTCGAACACTGAAGCTTTCTTT.

The chain links TRBV5-1 to TRBJ2-1; TRBD2 aligns across 7 bases. Germline CDR1 is SGHRS and CDR2 is YFSETQ. The CDR3 has 14 amino acids. J gave up 4 bases and V 5 bases, and 6 bases lay outside the gene matches. The chain's CDR3 is CASRAGEKYNEQFF. CDR3 bases: TGCGCCAGCAGGGCGGGGGAAAAATACAATGAGCAGTTCTTC.

The V and J genes are TRBV10-3 and TRBJ2-7; 7 nucleotides align to TRBD2. The CDR3 loop spans 17 amino acids. Looked up from germline, CDR1 is ENHRY and CDR2 is SYGVKD. Trimming cost V 3 bases and J 5 bases; bases outside gene matches: 16. As DNA, the CDR3 is TGTGCCATCAGTGACGGGTTTTGGGCGGGGGATTTCCACGAGCAGTACTTC. Amino acid sequence: CAISDGFWAGDFHEQYF.

This chain connects TRBV11-2 to TRBJ2-7; D is perhaps TRBD1 (7 bases). Deletions cut 4 bases from V and 2 bases from J, with 15 bases between. The CDR3 contains 15 residues. CDR1 SGHAT and CDR2 FQNNGV come from the germline V gene. Here the CDR3 reads CASSSERRGAYEQYF. The CDR3 region has the DNA TGTGCCAGCAGCTCGGAGCGCAGGGGGGCCTACGAGCAGTACTTC.

The genes are TRBV7-8 and TRBJ2-5; D is ambiguous. The V end lost 1 base, the J end lost 0 bases, and 15 bases lay between the germline ends. CDR3 size: 17 residues. Germline assignment: CDR1 SGHVS and CDR2 FQNEAQ. CDR3 sequence reads: CASSLVGGSPNQETQYF. The DNA of the CDR3 is TGTGCCAGCAGCTTAGTTGGCGGTAGTCCTAACCAAGAGACCCAGTACTTC.

In the case of this clone: Other nucleotide sequences in the sample specify the same CDR3. The chain carries TRBV6-1 and TRBJ2-5; D unclear. Trimming shortened V by 3 bases and J by 0 bases, and 2 bases separated the two germline ends. Germline values: CDR1 MNHNS, CDR2 SASEGT. The CDR3 has 12 amino acids. The CDR3 nucleotides are TGTGCCAGCAGTGATTACCAAGAGACCCAGTACTTC. This codes for CASSDYQETQYF.

The rearrangement links TRBV19 to TRBJ1-2; perhaps TRBD1 as D (5 bases). The germline CDR1 and CDR2 sequences are LNHDA and SQIVND (reference sequence). This CDR3 comprises 14 residues. Deletions cut 0 bases from V and 10 bases from J, with 15 bases between. The CDR3 spells CASSIDLSRDAYTF. The CDR3 nucleotides are TGTGCCAGTAGTATAGATCTATCGAGGGACGCCTACACCTTC.

The V and J genes are TRBV5-4 and TRBJ2-3; 7 bases align to TRBD2. The V and J ends lost 4 bases and 5 bases, in that order; junction bases with no gene match: 10. From germline, CDR1 is SGHNT and CDR2 YYREEE (reference sequence). This CDR3 contains 15 residues. The CDR3 region has the DNA TGTGCCAGCAGCCCTGGGGGGGGAGGTGGAGATACGCAGTATTTT. Translating it yields CASSPGGGGGDTQYF.

V is TRBV4-1 and J is TRBJ1-2, with a possible D match to TRBD1 (5 bases). Germline V gene sequence: CDR1 MGHRA, CDR2 YSYEKL. Trimming left V 3 bases short and J 0 bases short, with 14 bases between. The CDR3 is 16 residues long. The CDR3 nucleotides are TGCGCCAGCAGCCAGGGACGACAGAAGACTAACTATGGCTACACCTTC. The encoded protein is CASSQGRQKTNYGYTF.

The gene calls are TRBV7-8 and TRBJ2-1; D is possibly TRBD1 (5 bases). Germline V gene data show CDR1 as SGHVS and CDR2 as FQNEAQ. The CDR3 is 14 amino acids. Between the trimmed V and J ends, which lost 3 bases and 6 bases, there was a span of 12 bases. CDR3 sequence: CASSFQGRGNEQFF. The CDR3 bases are TGTGCCAGCAGCTTTCAGGGAAGGGGCAATGAGCAGTTCTTC. Based on the CDR3 plus reference TRBV7-8 and TRBJ2-1, the full variable domain is GAGVSQSPRYKVAKRGQDVALRCDPISGHVSLFWYQQALGQGPEFLTYFQNEAQLDKSGLPSDRFFAERPEGSVSTLKIQRTQQEDSAVYLCASSFQGRGNEQFFGPGTRLTVL.

About this clone: Sequence at one end of the junction differs from germline and may be a read error. The chain employs TRBV30 and TRBJ2-5; D perhaps matches TRBD2 (5 bases). The germline V gene has CDR1 GTSNPN and CDR2 SVGIG (reference sequence). The CDR3 covers 14 residues. CDR3 nucleotides: TGTGCCTGGCGTGTTGCGGTCCCCGAGGGGACCCAGTACTTC. Translating it yields CAWRVAVPEGTQYF.

This sequence joins TRBV7-2 and TRBJ1-1; D not resolved. This CDR3 spans 14 amino acids. Germline assignment: CDR1 SGHTA and CDR2 FQGNSA. V gave up 3 bases and J gave up 1 base, with 9 bases separating them. The CDR3: CASSFFRSNTEAFF. For the CDR3, the DNA is TGTGCCAGCAGCTTTTTCCGGTCGAACACTGAAGCTTTCTTT.

This chain joins TRBV11-2 and TRBJ2-1; 7 nucleotides align to TRBD2. CDR3 length equals 16 residues. The J segment lost 2 bases and the V segment lost 5 bases, leaving 9 bases of the junction unmatched. The germline V gene has CDR1 SGHAT and CDR2 FQNNGV. Here the CDR3 DNA reads TGTGCCAGCAGCCATCGGCAGCGGGAAGCCTACAATGAGCAGTTCTTC. Protein sequence: CASSHRQREAYNEQFF.

The chain uses TRBV6-1 and TRBJ2-7; either TRBD1 or TRBD2 may supply D (5 bases each). Trimming removed 4 bases at V and 4 bases at J, with 17 bases between. This CDR3 contains 15 residues. Germline V gene lookup returns CDR1 MNHNS and CDR2 SASEGT. CDR3 in DNA: TGTGCCAGCAGTGGAGCTCCGGGGCCTCCTTACGAGCAGTACTTC. Translated, it gives CASSGAPGPPYEQYF.

This chain connects TRBV21-1 to TRBJ2-3; the table calls TRBD1, which could not be checked here. TRBV21-1 corresponds to a pseudogene. The CDR3 has 13 amino acids. The CDR3, as DNA: TGTGCCAGCAGCAACAGGGAAGCAGATACGCAGTATTTT. Protein product: CASSNREADTQYF.

This sequence joins TRBV19 and TRBJ2-2, with a possible D match to TRBD2 (5 bases). Between the trimmed V and J ends, which lost 0 bases and 1 base, there was a span of 12 bases. CDR3 length equals 17 residues. Per germline, CDR1 LNHDA and CDR2 SQIVND (reference sequence). CDR3 sequence (DNA): TGTGCCAGTAGTATAGACCAGCGGCAAAGGAACACCGGGGAGCTGTTTTTT. Its protein is CASSIDQRQRNTGELFF.

The rearrangement uses TRBV12-5 and TRBJ1-2; 11 bases fit TRBD1. Unmatched junction bases numbered 7, after V lost 7 bases and J lost 6 bases. This CDR3 region has 14 residues. The V gene's germline CDR1 is LGHNT and CDR2 FRNRAP. Written as DNA, the CDR3 is TGTGCTAGTGCCACGGGACAGGGGGTAAATGGCTACACCTTC. It translates to CASATGQGVNGYTF.

V usage is TRBV28 and J usage is TRBJ1-2; the D gene is possibly TRBD1 (6 bases). Germline assignment: CDR1 MDHEN and CDR2 SYDVKM. V was trimmed by 4 bases and J by 4 bases, leaving 16 bases between them. The length of the CDR3 is 15 residues. For the CDR3, the DNA is TGTGCCAGCAGTTCCCCAGGGGCAGGACTCTATGGCTACACCTTC. Protein sequence: CASSSPGAGLYGYTF.

V usage is TRBV7-3 and J usage is TRBJ2-2, with 8 nucleotides matching TRBD1. The CDR3 spans 15 residues. J gave up 4 bases and V 5 bases, and 6 bases lay outside the gene matches. The germline CDR1 and CDR2 sequences are SGHTA and FQGTGA. The CDR3 DNA reads TGTGCCAGCAGCCCGCGACAGGGGACCACCGGGGAGCTGTTTTTT. Amino acids: CASSPRQGTTGELFF.

This chain uses TRBV4-3 with TRBJ2-1, with 11 bases matching TRBD2. CDR3 size: 19 residues. CDR1 LGHNA and CDR2 YSLEER come from the germline V gene. V lost 7 bases to trimming and J lost 3 bases; unmatched junction nucleotides: 17. This chain's CDR3 is CASNKRANRGTSGYNEQFF. The CDR3 nucleotides read TGCGCCAGCAACAAACGAGCAAATAGAGGGACTAGCGGCTACAATGAGCAGTTCTTC.

V usage is TRBV6-5 and J usage is TRBJ1-5, with D tentatively TRBD1 (5 bases). Trimming stripped 5 bases from V and 2 bases from J, with 13 bases between. CDR3 length: 15 amino acids. In germline, CDR1 is MNHEY, CDR2 SVGAGI. CDR3: CASSPRGVGNQPQHF. The CDR3, as DNA: TGTGCCAGCAGTCCCCGGGGGGTGGGCAATCAGCCCCAGCATTTT.

The chain combines TRBV15 with TRBJ2-1; D might be TRBD1 (7 bases). Trimming took 1 base from V and 0 from J, leaving 10 bases between them. This CDR3 has 16 residues. CDR1 is LNHNV and CDR2 is YYDKDF in the germline V gene (reference sequence). The CDR3 nucleotides read TGTGCCACCAGCAGAGGGGGGGACAGCTCCTACAATGAGCAGTTCTTC. This gives the protein CATSRGGDSSYNEQFF. Supplemented by reference TRBV15 and TRBJ2-1, the full variable domain reads DAMVIQNPRYQVTQFGKPVTLSCSQTLNHNVMYWYQQKSSQAPKLLFHYYDKDFNNEADTPDNFQSRRPNTSFCFLDIRSPGLGDTAMYLCATSRGGDSSYNEQFFGPGTRLTVL.